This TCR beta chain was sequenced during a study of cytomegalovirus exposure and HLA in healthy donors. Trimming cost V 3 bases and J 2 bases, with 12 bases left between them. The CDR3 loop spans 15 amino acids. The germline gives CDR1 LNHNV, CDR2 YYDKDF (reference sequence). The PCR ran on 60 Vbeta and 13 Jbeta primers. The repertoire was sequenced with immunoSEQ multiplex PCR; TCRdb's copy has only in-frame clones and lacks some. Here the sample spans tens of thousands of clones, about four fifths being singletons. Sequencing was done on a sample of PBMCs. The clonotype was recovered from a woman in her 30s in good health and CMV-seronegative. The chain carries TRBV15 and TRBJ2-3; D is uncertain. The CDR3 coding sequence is TGTGCCACCAGCAGTCTCACGGTCCCCACAGATACGCAGTATTTT. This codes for CATSSLTVPTDTQYF.